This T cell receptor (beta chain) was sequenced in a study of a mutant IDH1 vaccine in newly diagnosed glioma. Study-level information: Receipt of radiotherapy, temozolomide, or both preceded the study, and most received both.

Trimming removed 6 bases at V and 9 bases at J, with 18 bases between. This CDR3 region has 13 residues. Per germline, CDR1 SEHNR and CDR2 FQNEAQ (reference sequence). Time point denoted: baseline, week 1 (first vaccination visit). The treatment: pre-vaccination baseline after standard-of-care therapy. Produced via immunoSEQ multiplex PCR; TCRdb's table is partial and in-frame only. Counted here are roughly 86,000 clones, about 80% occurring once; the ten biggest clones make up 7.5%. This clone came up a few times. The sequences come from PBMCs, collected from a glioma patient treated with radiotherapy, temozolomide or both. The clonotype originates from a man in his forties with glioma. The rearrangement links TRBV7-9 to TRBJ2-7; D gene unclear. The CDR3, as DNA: TGTGCCAGCAGTCCACTTCGGACCCTCGGGCAGTACTTC. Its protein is CASSPLRTLGQYF. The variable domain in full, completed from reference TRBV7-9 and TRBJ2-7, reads DTGVSQNPRHKITKRGQNVTFRCDPISEHNRLYWYRQTLGQGPEFLTYFQNEAQLEKSRLLSDRFSAERPKGSFSTLEIQRTEQGDSAMYLCASSPLRTLGQYFGPGTRLTVT.